Listed below are T cell receptor beta chains from one sample, sequenced in a study of memory CD4+ T cells and cytomegalovirus serostatus. Clones were sequenced by immunoSEQ multiplex PCR, and TCRdb holds only the in-frame ones, with some missing. The sample contains about 50,000 clones, around 78% of which appear only once. The sample was memory CD4+ T cells from blood. These receptor sequences come from an adult in good health and CMV-seronegative. Each CDR3 is given without its conserved first and last residue. Fields, in order: CDR3 protein, J gene, V gene.

ASSPHQGQRFLREQY TRBJ2-7 TRBV28
ASSLGQVNYGYT TRBJ1-2 TRBV28
ASSEAKDKREVPYNEQF TRBJ2-1 TRBV6-1
ASRNLAGEQY TRBJ2-7 TRBV18
SVRGRGDEQY TRBJ2-7 TRBV29-1
ASSLAQDTQY TRBJ2-3 TRBV5-1
SVERGTGYGYT TRBJ1-2 TRBV29-1
ASRQGLNTEAF TRBJ1-1 TRBV19
ASSLGDRGLNEQY TRBJ2-7 TRBV5-1
ASSEGRLAGVGAGELF TRBJ2-2 TRBV2
AWRLRDGTDTQY TRBJ2-3 TRBV30
ASSLAGPGLAGAVAKNIQY TRBJ2-4 TRBV27
ASSLSTGRAATGELF TRBJ2-2 TRBV11-2
ASSTKGGYT TRBJ1-2 TRBV19
ASQPGLAVPRKNGQF TRBJ2-1 TRBV11-1
ASSPRTGSVGELF TRBJ2-2 TRBV19
ASSEYRAAYGYT TRBJ1-2 TRBV6-1
ASSNTGGGETQY TRBJ2-5 TRBV18
ASRSLSGGYEQY TRBJ2-7 TRBV6-6
ASRTTAVEQF TRBJ2-1 TRBV7-8
ASSPGAQPQH TRBJ1-5 TRBV2
ASSYGLADQETQY TRBJ2-5 TRBV5-1
ASSNGGGSTDTQY TRBJ2-3 TRBV6-1
ASSPGHNSYNEQF TRBJ2-1 TRBV5-1
ASSSESNQPQH TRBJ1-5 TRBV2
ASSQDWLAGGGNIQETQY TRBJ2-5 TRBV4-2
ASSLGSAEGHEQF TRBJ2-1 TRBV7-7
ASSVGISGRDLGYEQY TRBJ2-7 TRBV9
ASSKGLRYEQY TRBJ2-7 TRBV19
AWSTQGRQPQH TRBJ1-5 TRBV30
ASSDRDGAYEQY TRBJ2-7 TRBV9
ASSDGGYEQY TRBJ2-7 TRBV10-2
ASSRTIADEQF TRBJ2-1 TRBV6-5
ASSLTTLSEWY TRBJ2-7 TRBV18
ASSPPGGAGNEQF TRBJ2-1 TRBV14
ASSRQGRTEAF TRBJ1-1 TRBV6-6
ASSSGRDYNEQF TRBJ2-1 TRBV19
ASSAASGSNDNEQF TRBJ2-1 TRBV28
ASSLWAEGGGNQPQH TRBJ1-5 TRBV28
ASSGTGQRKKEKLF TRBJ1-4 TRBV28
SVGRLKDRESNEQF TRBJ2-1 TRBV29-1
ASRIGLAGGPDETQY TRBJ2-5 TRBV5-1
SVGGTGGGETQY TRBJ2-5 TRBV29-1
ASSEVGGTLGRTDTQY TRBJ2-3 TRBV6-1
ASSVTQETQY TRBJ2-5 TRBV2
ASSKMGSGANVLT TRBJ2-6 TRBV19
ASSLGQGGGSEQF TRBJ2-1 TRBV7-3
ASRPGLAGVSGELF TRBJ2-2 TRBV10-1
ASRGTSGSGNTGELF TRBJ2-2 TRBV7-9
ASSLVTGGGQPQH TRBJ1-5 TRBV5-8
ASSPIKKATSGNTIY TRBJ1-3 TRBV18
ASSEVSST TRBJ1-2 TRBV2
ASSPGRDGDTQY TRBJ2-3 TRBV6-5
ASSFARQGNTGELF TRBJ2-2 TRBV5-4
ASTGRNYGYT TRBJ1-2 TRBV6-4
AWSVHGGETQY TRBJ2-5 TRBV30
ASSIMLAGGYNEQF TRBJ2-1 TRBV19
AISESGDTQY TRBJ2-3 TRBV10-3
AWSVLGQDTQY TRBJ2-3 TRBV30
ASSSLLEYEQY TRBJ2-7 TRBV5-4